The 4 T cell receptor beta chains presented below share a single source sample, sequenced in a study of vaccination and CD4 T cells after COVID-19. The Oncomine TCR Beta short-read assay was what sequenced the DNA obtained from cultured CD4+ T cells. TCRdb used MiXCR to reprocess the PCR reads, holding one entry per CDR3 protein. The sample includes approximately 7,600 distinct CDR3 sequences, 50% seen only once; the top ten take 20% to 30%. Regarding treatment: approximately nine-day PBMC culture with coronavirus spike peptide pools or control peptides (ViraFEST assay). It was before the COVID-19 pandemic (2011-2018) that the unexposed donor's CD4+ T cells were collected. These receptors are not linked to any known antigen. Sequences were obtained from CD4+ T cells from blood, cultured in vitro. All receptors derive from a human donor in good health.

This chain uses TRBV25-1 with TRBJ1-6; maybe TRBD1 (6 bases). V was shortened by 3 bases and J by 12 bases, with 12 bases between the two germline ends. The CDR3 loop spans 13 amino acids. The germline V gene has CDR1 MGHDK and CDR2 SYGVNS. The CDR3: CASSDYQGLPLHF. In DNA, the CDR3 is TGTGCCAGCAGTGATTACCAGGGGCTACCCCTCCACTTT.

This clonotype is large within its sample. The chain links TRBV2 to TRBJ2-2, with D possibly TRBD2 on 5 matching bases. Germline CDR1 and CDR2: SNHLY and FYNNEI. V was trimmed by 6 bases and J by 2 bases, leaving 16 bases between them. The CDR3 spans 16 residues. This chain's CDR3 is CASSQEGPLNTGELFF. The CDR3 DNA follows: TGTGCCAGCAGCCAAGAGGGCCCCTTAAACACCGGGGAGCTGTTTTTT.

CDR3 protein: CASSLGRRGVVPPQHF. CDR3 in DNA: TGTGCCAGCAGCTTAGGTCGACGGGGGGTCGTTCCGCCCCAGCATTTT. The chain employs TRBV7-8 and TRBJ1-5; weak D call: TRBD1 (5 bases). Deletions cut 1 base from V and 9 bases from J, with 19 bases between. The CDR3 has 16 amino acids. Germline values: CDR1 SGHVS, CDR2 FQNEAQ.

This chain uses TRBV4-2 with TRBJ2-7, with 11 bases fitting TRBD2. J lost 0 bases, V lost 0 bases, and 1 base had no gene match. Germline values: CDR1 LGHNA, CDR2 YNFKEQ. CDR3 size: 16 residues. The CDR3 loop reads CASSQDLAGGSYEQYF. The CDR3, as DNA: TGTGCCAGCAGCCAAGATCTAGCGGGGGGCTCCTACGAGCAGTACTTC.